This TCR beta chain was recovered during a study of CD8+CD57+ T cells in acquired aplastic anemia listed by TCRdb under 2018. Study-level background: Extracted DNA from sorted CD4+ and CD8+ cells averaged around 3.5 ug, ranging from 0.2 to 27.4 ug. CD8+CD57+ expansion was defined as frequency above the mean frequency observed in healthy subjects.

General study outcomes and caveats: Roughly 29 CD8+ CDR3 sequences were found to be shared between patients and controls, but these sequences appeared to be highly expressed in patients and within the immunodominant clones of the patients. No significant difference in CD8+ Simpson's diversity was found between patients and healthy controls (P=0.060).

In the case of this clonotype: Its antigen is still unknown. No base-level quality is on record; no much larger clone is a single base apart.

Patients chosen for sequencing had shown expansion of CD8+CD57+ cells by flow cytometry. Every patient had a diagnosis of severe acquired aplastic anemia based on International Study of Aplastic Anemia and Agranulocytosis and Camitta criteria. Patients had received no therapy at the time of blood sampling. In this study, sorted CD4+ and CD8+ T cells from the blood of healthy subjects and of severe aplastic anemia patients had their TCR repertoires deep-sequenced. Patients were enrolled in the USA under clinicaltrials.gov protocols 00001620, 01623167, 00001397, 00071045, 00081523 and 00961064. Ficoll-Paque density gradient centrifugation was used to isolate peripheral blood mononuclear cells. Before DNA extraction, CD4+ and CD8+ T cells were sorted with FACS or magnetic beads. The CDR3 numbers 13 residues from cysteine through phenylalanine. Just CDR3 DNA is preserved here, 39 bases in frame from base 1. The CDR1 and CDR2 encoded by the germline V gene (reference sequence) are LNHDA and SQIVND. Trimming takes 9 bases from V and 2 bases from J, and the germline ends sit 13 bases apart.

Genomic DNA served as template for TCR beta VDJ combination and CDR3 sequence profiling. An Illumina HiSeq 2000 was used for TCR repertoire sequencing. As for the authors' bioinformatics: Repertoire assessment relied on Simpson's diversity index, CDR3 size and DJ length profiles, and TRBV/TRBJ rearrangement plots. The immunodominant clone was defined as the most abundant DNA sequence in deep sequencing data. CDR3 amino acid sequences were checked for sharing across subjects and were also compared against the VDJdb database and published repertoires. TCRdb handled the public reads itself, with Q25 trimming in fastp and clone calling in MiXCR, and kept productive beta chains. Rows merge per CDR3 protein into single entries with the most common DNA and genes. Here the V and J calls rest on TCRdb's processing, not on the authors' analysis. Present in this sample are some 200,000 distinct CDR3 sequences, less than 60% of which were seen just once. The leading ten clones occupy just under 20% of the sample.

Sequenced sample: sorted CD4+, CD8+, or CD8+CD57+ T cells (not recorded which) from PBMCs. Rearrangement joined TRBV19 to TRBJ1-1; the D gene is unclear. The receptor was derived from a human donor with aplastic anemia. This receptor carries the CDR3 CASRPRSNTEAFF. The nucleotides read TGTGCCAGCAGGCCCCGCAGTAACACTGAAGCTTTCTTT.